A selection of T cell receptor beta chains follows, all from one sample in a study of T cell responses to AZD1222 COVID-19 vaccine. The repertoire was sequenced with immunoSEQ multiplex PCR; TCRdb's copy has only in-frame clones and lacks some. The data show about 97,000 clones, around nine tenths seen once. The source material was peripheral blood, sampled on day 0 of AZD1222 vaccination. All receptors derive from an adult in good health. Each CDR3 is given with its conserved first and last residue. The D gene is left open where the match is weak. Size is omitted from some rows. Given values are once, few, many or a class for expanded clones.

v_gene,abundance,j_gene,d_gene,CDR3aa,CDR3nt
TRBV7-2,-,TRBJ2-7,-,CASSFSVKDEQYF,TGTGCCAGCAGCTTTAGCGTAAAGGACGAGCAGTACTTC
TRBV6-2/TRBV6-3,-,TRBJ2-7,TRBD2,CASSGRTSGSRAYEQYF,TGTGCCAGCAGTGGACGGACTAGCGGGAGTAGGGCCTACGAGCAGTACTTC
TRBV2,-,TRBJ1-5,-,CASSAGQEGTYQPQHF,TGTGCCAGCAGTGCTGGCCAGGAGGGGACGTATCAGCCCCAGCATTTT
TRBV19,-,TRBJ1-1,TRBD1,CASSPSWTGGTEAFF,TGTGCCAGTAGTCCTTCTTGGACAGGGGGCACTGAAGCTTTCTTT
TRBV28,few,TRBJ2-7,-,CASLSPGRDYEQYF,TGTGCCAGCTTATCTCCCGGGAGAGACTACGAGCAGTACTTC
TRBV24-1,few,TRBJ1-5,-,CATSDFDSQPQHF,TGTGCCACCAGTGATTTTGACAGTCAGCCCCAGCATTTT
TRBV7-2,-,TRBJ1-2,-,CASSRGARGGYTF,TGTGCCAGCAGCCGTGGGGCCCGGGGGGGCTACACCTTC
TRBV4-2,-,TRBJ1-2,TRBD1,CASSHGDRGYGYTF,TGTGCCAGCAGCCATGGGGACAGGGGATATGGCTACACCTTC
TRBV12-3/TRBV12-4,-,TRBJ1-1,-,CASSMTANTEAFF,TGTGCCAGCAGTATGACAGCGAACACTGAAGCTTTCTTT
TRBV11-2,-,TRBJ2-7,TRBD2,CASSLVGSGGTYEQYF,TGTGCCAGCAGCTTAGTTGGTAGCGGGGGCACCTACGAGCAGTACTTC
TRBV28,-,TRBJ1-2,-,CATPSGAIGYGYTF,TGTGCCACCCCAAGTGGGGCGATCGGCTATGGCTACACCTTC
TRBV9,-,TRBJ2-7,-,CASSMGGSPRYEQYF,TGTGCCAGCAGCATGGGGGGAAGTCCTCGCTACGAGCAGTACTTC
TRBV3-1/TRBV3-2,-,TRBJ1-1,-,CASSPTTGRIEAFF,TGTGCCAGCAGTCCTACTACAGGGCGTATTGAAGCTTTCTTT
TRBV4-2,-,TRBJ2-7,-,CASSQNLQQGYEQYF,TGTGCCAGCAGCCAAAACCTACAACAGGGCTACGAGCAGTACTTC
TRBV18,-,TRBJ1-1,TRBD1,CASSGGGLMENTEAFF,TGTGCCAGCTCAGGAGGGGGCCTGATGGAGAACACTGAAGCTTTCTTT
TRBV12-3/TRBV12-4,-,TRBJ2-1,TRBD1,CASSRTGLNEQFF,TGTGCCAGCAGCCGGACAGGGCTCAATGAGCAGTTCTTC
TRBV28,-,TRBJ2-7,TRBD1,CASSLSQGIYEQYF,TGTGCCAGCAGTTTATCACAGGGGATCTACGAGCAGTACTTC
TRBV4-3,-,TRBJ2-7,TRBD2,CASSQGTSASSYEQYF,TGCGCCAGCAGCCAAGGGACTAGCGCTAGCTCCTACGAGCAGTACTTC
TRBV20-1,-,TRBJ2-7,-,CSASVQGSEQYF,TGCAGTGCTAGTGTACAGGGTTCCGAGCAGTACTTC
TRBV5-1,-,TRBJ2-5,TRBD2,CASSLVLRTSGGGGQETQYF,TGCGCCAGCAGCTTGGTGTTGCGCACTAGCGGGGGCGGTGGTCAAGAGACCCAGTACTTC
TRBV9,-,TRBJ2-1,-,CASSVEGAFNEQFF,TGTGCCAGCAGCGTAGAAGGTGCGTTCAATGAGCAGTTCTTC
TRBV18,-,TRBJ1-5,TRBD1,CASSPTAGGGQPQHF,TGTGCCAGCTCACCAACCGCAGGGGGAGGCCAGCCCCAGCATTTT
TRBV12-3/TRBV12-4,-,TRBJ2-3,-,CASRPGADTQYF,TGTGCCAGCAGACCAGGGGCAGATACGCAGTATTTT
TRBV7-2,-,TRBJ2-7,-,CASSFDRSYNEQYF,TGTGCCAGCAGCTTCGACAGAAGCTACAACGAGCAGTACTTC
TRBV20-1,-,TRBJ2-2,-,CSAGRVGELFF,TGCAGTGCTGGCCGCGTCGGGGAGCTGTTTTTT
TRBV5-1,-,TRBJ2-2,TRBD1,CASSLGQGNTGELFF,TGCGCCAGCAGCTTGGGACAGGGTAACACCGGGGAGCTGTTTTTT
TRBV28,-,TRBJ2-2,-,CASRDTADTGELFF,TGTGCCAGCAGGGACACCGCGGACACCGGGGAGCTGTTTTTT
TRBV2,-,TRBJ1-2,-,CASIQEGFYGYTF,TGTGCCAGCATCCAGGAGGGGTTCTATGGCTACACCTTC
TRBV3-1/TRBV3-2,-,TRBJ1-2,-,CASNQGFQGEDGYTF,TGTGCCAGCAACCAAGGTTTTCAAGGGGAAGATGGCTACACCTTC
TRBV5-1,few,TRBJ1-1,-,CASRFGTANTEAFF,TGCGCCAGCAGATTCGGGACGGCGAACACTGAAGCTTTCTTT
TRBV5-1,few,TRBJ2-3,TRBD2,CASRGGGSGETDTQYF,TGCGCCAGCAGAGGTGGGGGGAGCGGGGAGACAGATACGCAGTATTTT
TRBV11-2,-,TRBJ1-5,TRBD1,CASSLDRTGYQPQHF,TGTGCCAGCAGCTTAGATAGGACAGGGTATCAGCCCCAGCATTTT
TRBV5-4,-,TRBJ1-2,TRBD1,CASSFGAGTGGRGYTF,TGTGCCAGCAGCTTTGGGGCGGGGACAGGGGGACGTGGCTACACCTTC
TRBV7-8,-,TRBJ2-6,TRBD1,CASSWPPDRGPGANVLTF,TGTGCCAGCAGCTGGCCTCCGGACAGGGGGCCCGGGGCCAACGTCCTGACTTTC
TRBV28,-,TRBJ2-2,TRBD2,CASSLGGSVTGELFF,TGTGCCAGCAGTTTGGGCGGGAGCGTCACCGGGGAGCTGTTTTTT
TRBV24-1,-,TRBJ1-5,-,CAPEPGFNYSNQPQHF,TGTGCCCCCGAGCCGGGATTCAATTATAGCAATCAGCCCCAGCATTTT
TRBV28,-,TRBJ2-1,TRBD2,CASRAGTRGISEQFF,TGTGCCAGCAGAGCCGGGACTAGAGGGATTAGTGAGCAGTTCTTC
TRBV5-1,-,TRBJ2-6,-,CASSSTGPGANVLTF,TGCGCCAGCAGCTCCACCGGCCCTGGGGCCAACGTCCTGACTTTC
TRBV3-1/TRBV3-2,-,TRBJ1-1,-,CASSQIIGRTEAFF,TGTGCCAGCAGCCAAATAATAGGAAGGACTGAAGCTTTCTTT
TRBV25-1,-,TRBJ2-5,TRBD1,CASSESAGGAETQYF,TGTGCCAGCAGTGAATCGGCAGGGGGCGCTGAGACCCAGTACTTC
TRBV19,-,TRBJ2-3,TRBD2,CASRPGLAGDTQYF,TGTGCCAGTAGACCCGGACTAGCTGGAGATACGCAGTATTTT